These 9 T cell receptor beta chains share one sample of origin, sequenced in a study of shared clonotypes between healthy human individuals. The repertoire was sequenced with immunoSEQ multiplex PCR; TCRdb's copy has only in-frame clones and lacks some. Among roughly 500,000 clones listed, approximately 95% were seen once. The sequenced sample was naive CD4+ T cells sorted from blood. Subset meaning: CD45RA+ positively selected. Receptors originate from a young woman in good health.

The chain joins TRBV2 to TRBJ1-5, with D unresolved. The CDR3 is 14 residues long. With 3 bases removed from V and 4 bases from J, the gap between germline ends came to 10 bases. Germline CDR1 SNHLY, CDR2 FYNNEI. The CDR3 reads CASSEGISNQPQHF. In DNA form, the CDR3 reads TGTGCCAGCAGTGAGGGCATCTCGAATCAGCCCCAGCATTTT. Combining the CDR3 with reference TRBV2 and TRBJ1-5 gives the whole variable domain EPEVTQTPSHQVTQMGQEVILRCVPISNHLYFYWYRQILGQKVEFLVSFYNNEISEKSEIFDDQFSVERPDGSNFTLKIRSTKLEDSAMYFCASSEGISNQPQHFGDGTRLSIL.

The table lists this clone with a count of one. The chain carries TRBV6-5 and TRBJ1-2, with D tentatively TRBD1 (6 bases). Trimming stripped 6 bases from V and 5 bases from J, with 13 bases between. This CDR3 has 13 residues. CDR1 and CDR2 from the germline V gene are MNHEY and SVGAGI. DNA for the CDR3: TGTGCCAGCAGCTCCGGGACACCGTATGGCTACACCTTC. Translating it yields CASSSGTPYGYTF.

V gene TRBV5-1 combines with J gene TRBJ2-5; 8 bases are shared with TRBD2. Germline V gene sequence: CDR1 SGHRS, CDR2 YFSETQ. CDR3 length: 15 amino acids. Trimming at V came to 5 bases and at J to 5 bases, leaving 11 bases not matched to a gene. The CDR3 loop is CASSESGGPGETQYF. DNA for the CDR3: TGCGCCAGCAGTGAATCGGGAGGGCCAGGTGAGACCCAGTACTTC.

V is TRBV19 and J is TRBJ1-4, with no clear D. The germline gives CDR1 LNHDA, CDR2 SQIVND (reference sequence). This CDR3 comprises 16 residues. V shed 4 bases and J shed 5 bases, with 17 bases lying between them. The CDR3 here is CASSRFRRAENEKLFF. The CDR3 DNA reads as TGTGCCAGTAGTAGATTCCGCCGGGCGGAGAATGAAAAACTGTTTTTT.

This chain uses TRBV28 with TRBJ1-5; a possible D gene is TRBD1 (5 bases). The CDR3 runs 13 residues. V lost 5 bases, J lost 16 bases, and 21 bases lay in between. Germline V gene lookup returns CDR1 MDHEN and CDR2 SYDVKM. The CDR3 reads CASSPPPQDNVHF. The CDR3 DNA follows: TGTGCCAGCAGTCCACCCCCACAGGACAACGTACATTTT.

The chain employs TRBV5-4 and TRBJ2-7; 7 bases fit TRBD2. Losses at the gene ends were 4 bases for V and 5 bases for J; bases not matched to a gene: 15. Germline lookup yields CDR1 SGHNT and CDR2 YYREEE (reference sequence). The CDR3 covers 16 residues. The CDR3 loop reads CASSPHQAGVGDEQYF. DNA for the CDR3: TGTGCCAGCAGCCCCCACCAGGCGGGAGTTGGCGACGAGCAGTACTTC.

This rearrangement joins TRBV28 to TRBJ2-5; 7 bases agree with TRBD2. V shed 4 bases and J 3 bases; nucleotides not matched to a gene: 11. The CDR3 is made up of 16 amino acids. Germline lookup yields CDR1 MDHEN and CDR2 SYDVKM. CDR3 sequence reads: CASSSWSGLAEETQYF. As DNA, the CDR3 is TGTGCCAGCAGTTCATGGTCCGGGCTAGCGGAAGAGACCCAGTACTTC.

V is TRBV5-1 and J is TRBJ1-5; 8 nucleotides align to TRBD1. Germline-derived CDR1 and CDR2 are SGHRS and YFSETQ. The V gene end was trimmed by 4 bases and the J gene end by 4 bases; junction bases not matched to a gene: 4. The length of the CDR3 is 14 residues. In DNA, the CDR3 is TGCGCCAGCAGCCCGGACAGGGAGAATCAGCCCCAGCATTTT. Encoded protein: CASSPDRENQPQHF.

The CDR3 region has the DNA TGTGCCAGCAGCTTAGCCCGGGAGAGGACAGATACGCAGTATTTT. Amino acids: CASSLARERTDTQYF. This chain links TRBV7-2 with TRBJ2-3, with D tentatively TRBD2 (6 bases). The CDR3 is made up of 15 amino acids. The V gene lost 0 bases and the J gene lost 3 bases, with 10 bases spanning the gap. CDR1 is SGHTA, CDR2 FQGNSA, per germline.